Sequencing of this TCR beta chain was carried out in a study of chemoradiotherapy in HPV16-positive cancers. Points from the study as a whole: For HPV16-positive patients, expanding HPV-responsive T cells associated with longer recurrence-free survival.

Assay: immunoSEQ multiplex PCR; the TCRdb copy retains only in-frame clones and omits some. Here the sample spans around 15,000 clones, approximately 79% being singletons. CDR3 length: 17 amino acids. Germline assignment: CDR1 SGHAT and CDR2 FQNNGV. The ends were cut back, 1 base at V and 3 bases at J, with 19 bases in the middle. As for this clone: What it binds is unknown.

The clonotype originates from a human donor with HPV-associated anogenital cancer. Sampling was performed from a patient who underwent chemoradiotherapy. The genes are TRBV11-2 and TRBJ2-7; the D gene is possibly TRBD2 (6 bases). The CDR3 reads CASSLVIRLVPNYEQYF. The CDR3 DNA reads TGTGCCAGCAGCTTAGTGATCCGACTAGTACCCAACTACGAGCAGTACTTC.